This TCR beta chain was retrieved from a study of memory CD4+ T cells and cytomegalovirus serostatus. The CDR3 has 13 residues. The ends were cut back, 2 bases at V and 5 bases at J, with 10 bases in the middle. Germline CDR1 reads GTSNPN; CDR2 reads SVGIG (reference sequence). This clone came up once. The protocol was immunoSEQ multiplex PCR, while the TCRdb copy is restricted to in-frame clones and leaves out a portion. Among about 82,000 clones listed, 80% were seen once. The sort gate was single viable CD3+CD4+CD8-CD45RO+ cells for memory CD4+ T cells. The chain joins TRBV30 to TRBJ1-5; maybe TRBD1 (6 bases). This clonotype originated in an adult in good health and CMV-seronegative. Material: memory CD4+ T cells from blood. CDR3: CAWSRTVDQPQHF. The CDR3 DNA is TGTGCCTGGAGTAGGACAGTTGATCAGCCCCAGCATTTT.